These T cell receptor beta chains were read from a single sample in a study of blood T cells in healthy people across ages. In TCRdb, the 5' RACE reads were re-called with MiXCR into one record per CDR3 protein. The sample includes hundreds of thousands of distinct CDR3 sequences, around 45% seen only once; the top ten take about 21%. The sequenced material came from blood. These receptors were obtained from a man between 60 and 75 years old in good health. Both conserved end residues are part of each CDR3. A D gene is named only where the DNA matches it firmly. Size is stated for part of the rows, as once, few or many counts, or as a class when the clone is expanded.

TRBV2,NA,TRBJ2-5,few,CASSDWGEAMKTQYF,TGTGCCAGCAGTGATTGGGGGGAGGCGATGAAGACCCAGTACTTC
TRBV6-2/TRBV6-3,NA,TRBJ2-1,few,CASSYYSSSVDEQFF,TGTGCCAGCAGTTATTATTCTAGTAGCGTCGATGAGCAGTTCTTC
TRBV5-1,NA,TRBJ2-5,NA,CASSLEDYNEQYF,TGCGCCAGCAGCTTGGAGGACTACAATGAGCAGTACTTC
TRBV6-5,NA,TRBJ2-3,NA,CASSYRLDPDTQYF,TGTGCCAGCAGTTATCGACTAGACCCAGATACGCAGTATTTT
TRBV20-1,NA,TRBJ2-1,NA,CSAEGGGSNEQFF,TGCAGTGCCGAGGGCGGGGGCTCCAATGAGCAGTTCTTC
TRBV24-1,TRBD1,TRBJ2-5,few,CATSHRGQETQYF,TGTGCCACCTCCCACAGGGGCCAAGAGACCCAGTACTTC
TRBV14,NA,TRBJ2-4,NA,CASSQMVPGDEQYF,TGTGCCAGCAGCCAAATGGTCCCCGGGGATGAGCAGTACTTC
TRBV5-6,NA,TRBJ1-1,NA,CASSGWGKGTEAFF,TGTGCCAGCAGCGGCTGGGGGAAAGGGACTGAAGCTTTCTTT
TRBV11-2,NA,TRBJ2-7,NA,CASSPGGHGAYEQYF,TGTGCCAGCAGCCCCGGGGGGCACGGCGCCTACGAGCAGTACTTC
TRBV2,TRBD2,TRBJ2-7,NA,CASSPERGNYNEQYF,TGTGCCAGCAGTCCAGAGCGGGGGAATTACAATGAGCAGTACTTC
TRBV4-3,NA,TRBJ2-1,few,CASSQDPERSIYNEQFF,TGCGCCAGCAGCCAAGATCCCGAGCGGTCCATATACAATGAGCAGTTCTTC
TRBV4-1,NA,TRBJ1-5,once,CASSQGRGQPQHF,TGCGCCAGCAGCCAGGGACGAGGTCAGCCCCAGCATTTT
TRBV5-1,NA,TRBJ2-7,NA,CASSLLTGSNEQYF,TGCGCCAGCAGCTTGTTAACAGGGAGCAACGAGCAGTACTTC
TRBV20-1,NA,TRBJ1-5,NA,CSARRDLNQPQHF,TGCAGTGCTAGGAGGGACCTCAATCAGCCCCAGCATTTT
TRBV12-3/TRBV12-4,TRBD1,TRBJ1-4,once,CASSRWTGGKNEKLFF,TGTGCCAGCAGTCGATGGACAGGGGGTAAAAATGAAAAACTGTTTTTT
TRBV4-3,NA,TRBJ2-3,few,CASSQENLDTQYF,TGCGCCAGCAGCCAAGAAAACTTAGATACGCAGTATTTT
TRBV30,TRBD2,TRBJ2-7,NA,CAWSPLGRGLYEQYF,TGTGCCTGGAGCCCCCTCGGGAGGGGTCTGTACGAGCAGTACTTC
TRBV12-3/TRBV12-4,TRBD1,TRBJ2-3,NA,CASRAQGVDTQYF,TGTGCCAGCAGGGCACAGGGGGTGGATACGCAGTATTTT
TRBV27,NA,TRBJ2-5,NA,CASSAPLKQETQYF,TGTGCCAGTTCGGCCCCCCTCAAGCAAGAGACCCAGTACTTC
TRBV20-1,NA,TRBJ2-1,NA,CSARDSKMVGLYNEQFF,TGCAGTGCTAGAGACTCGAAAATGGTAGGACTCTACAATGAGCAGTTCTTC
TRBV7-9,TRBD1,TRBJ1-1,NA,CASSIAGTGGTEAFF,TGTGCCAGCAGCATCGCCGGGACAGGGGGCACTGAAGCTTTCTTT
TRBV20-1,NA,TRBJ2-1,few,CSALAGSEQFF,TGCAGTGCTTTGGCCGGGAGTGAGCAGTTCTTC
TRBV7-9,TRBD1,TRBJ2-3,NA,CASSLTTGGSTDTQYF,TGTGCCAGCAGCTTGACGACAGGGGGTAGCACAGATACGCAGTATTTT
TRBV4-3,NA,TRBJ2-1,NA,CASSRPGHSDEQFF,TGCGCCAGCAGCCGACCGGGCCATAGCGATGAGCAGTTCTTC
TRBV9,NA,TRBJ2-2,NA,CASSVETSSHTGELFF,TGTGCCAGCAGCGTAGAAACTAGCTCGCACACCGGGGAGCTGTTTTTT
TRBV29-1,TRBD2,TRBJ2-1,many,CSAASGGAVDEQFF,TGCAGCGCCGCTAGCGGGGGGGCCGTGGATGAGCAGTTCTTC
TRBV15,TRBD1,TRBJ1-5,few,CATSSDRGPQHF,TGTGCCACCAGCAGCGACAGGGGGCCACAGCATTTT
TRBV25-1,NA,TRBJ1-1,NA,CASTRDTEFPEAFF,TGTGCCAGCACCAGGGACACCGAGTTCCCTGAAGCTTTCTTT